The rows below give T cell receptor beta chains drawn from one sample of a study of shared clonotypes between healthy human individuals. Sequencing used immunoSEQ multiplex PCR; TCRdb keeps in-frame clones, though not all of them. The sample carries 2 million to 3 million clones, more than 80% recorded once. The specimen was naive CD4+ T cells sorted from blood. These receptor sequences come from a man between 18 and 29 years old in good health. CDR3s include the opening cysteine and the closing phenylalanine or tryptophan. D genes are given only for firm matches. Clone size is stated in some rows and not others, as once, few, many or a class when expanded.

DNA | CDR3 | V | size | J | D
TGTGCCAGCAGTTACATGGACAGCGCCTCGAAACACTTC | CASSYMDSASKHF | TRBV6-5 | NA | TRBJ2-5 | NA
TGTGCCAGCAGCTTAGGGGCAGGGGTTGTGATAACTGAAGCTTTCTTT | CASSLGAGVVITEAFF | TRBV5-6 | once | TRBJ1-1 | NA
TGCGCCAGCAGGGGGGGCAGGATTGGTACCGGGGAGCTGTTTTTT | CASRGGRIGTGELFF | TRBV10-2 | once | TRBJ2-2 | NA
TGTGCCAGCAGTTTATCGTCGATGGGGCAGGAGTATAACACCTTC | CASSLSSMGQEYNTF | TRBV28 | NA | TRBJ1-2 | NA
TGTGCCACCAATCAGCCTGGGGCCAACGTCCTGACTTTC | CATNQPGANVLTF | TRBV7-9 | NA | TRBJ2-6 | NA
TGTGCCGGAGGAGGTGAAGCTTTCTTT | CAGGGEAFF | TRBV30 | NA | TRBJ1-1 | NA
TGCGCCAGCAGAACAGGGGGCGCGAACACCGGGGAGCTGTTTTTT | CASRTGGANTGELFF | TRBV10-1 | once | TRBJ2-2 | TRBD1
TGTGCCAGCAGCTTAGACAGCTTCGCAGCGGGAGGAATGGAGGAGACCCAGTACTTC | CASSLDSFAAGGMEETQYF | TRBV7-2 | NA | TRBJ2-5 | TRBD2
TGTGCCAGCAGTTTTGGGGGCGAGGGTCAGCCCCAGCATTTT | CASSFGGEGQPQHF | TRBV28 | NA | TRBJ1-5 | NA
TGCGCCAGCAGCCAAGATCCCAGGGGGGAGTGGACCGGGGAGCTGTTTTTT | CASSQDPRGEWTGELFF | TRBV4-1 | NA | TRBJ2-2 | NA
TGTGCCAGTAGTCGAGGTCTTTTCTCTGGAAACACCATATATTTT | CASSRGLFSGNTIYF | TRBV19 | NA | TRBJ1-3 | NA
TGTGCCAGCAGCTTGGAAGGTCGCGGCTACACCTTC | CASSLEGRGYTF | TRBV5-4 | NA | TRBJ1-2 | NA
TGTGCCAGCAGTAATACCGGGACGGGCGGCACAGATACGCAGTATTTT | CASSNTGTGGTDTQYF | TRBV28 | NA | TRBJ2-3 | NA
TGTGCCAGCAGATACGGAGGAAACACCATATATTTT | CASRYGGNTIYF | TRBV5-8 | NA | TRBJ1-3 | NA
TGCGCCAGCAGGCAACTAGCGGGGGGCCTCCAAGAGACCCAGTACTTC | CASRQLAGGLQETQYF | TRBV5-1 | NA | TRBJ2-5 | TRBD2
TGTGCCAGCAGCTTAGGACAAGCAGGGCCCGAGCAGTACTTC | CASSLGQAGPEQYF | TRBV7-2 | NA | TRBJ2-7 | NA
TGCGCCAGCAGCCAAGACCCGGGTAGGAGCAGAACCGGGGAGCTGTTTTTT | CASSQDPGRSRTGELFF | TRBV4-1 | NA | TRBJ2-2 | NA
TGCGCCAGCAGCTTGGGAACGCCTAGCGGGAGGTCCGATACGCAGTATTTT | CASSLGTPSGRSDTQYF | TRBV5-1 | NA | TRBJ2-3 | TRBD2
TGTGCCTGGAGAACCGGGACTTCTTTCTACGAGCAGTACTTC | CAWRTGTSFYEQYF | TRBV30 | NA | TRBJ2-7 | NA
TGTGCCAGCAGTTACGGGACTATCTCTGGGGGAGAGACCCAGTACTTC | CASSYGTISGGETQYF | TRBV6-5 | NA | TRBJ2-5 | TRBD2
TGTGCCAGTAGTAACGGGGGCAAGAATTCACCCCTCCACTTT | CASSNGGKNSPLHF | TRBV19 | NA | TRBJ1-6 | NA
TGTGCCAGCTCACGGGACCAAGAGACCCAGTACTTC | CASSRDQETQYF | TRBV18 | NA | TRBJ2-5 | NA